This entry is about one T cell receptor beta chain. This clonotype was counted only a few times. The specificity of this receptor is unknown. Base-call qualities are not available, and no considerably larger clone is one nucleotide away. The data derive from a study of T cells of healthy individuals (dated by TCRdb to the late 2010s). The receptor library was made with 5' RACE. The instrument given in TCRdb is Illumina MiSeq. In TCRdb, the public reads were trimmed at Q25 with fastp and aligned with MiXCR, with productive beta chains retained. A single entry per CDR3 protein holds the most common genes and DNA from its merged rows. The sample data list 85,000 to 100,000 distinct CDR3 sequences, and 17% of these were observed just once. The ten largest account for approximately 6% of the sample. According to the germline V gene, CDR1 reads SNHLY and CDR2 reads FYNNEI. Spanning cysteine to phenylalanine, the CDR3 consists of 16 amino acids. CDR3 DNA is the only sequence kept; it has 48 bases, read in frame from the first base. The trim is 7 bases for V and 5 bases for J, with a gap of 23 bases between the germline ends.

This TCR derives from a human donor in good health. Here the chain combines TRBV2 and TRBJ1-2; the D gene is perhaps TRBD1, on 5 matching bases. Here the CDR3 is given as CASTPLSGLGAYGYTF. Here is the DNA: TGTGCCAGCACACCCCTTTCGGGGCTAGGGGCTTATGGCTACACCTTC. Outside the CDR3, residues come from the reference TRBV2 and TRBJ1-2 proteins, so the full variable domain is: EPEVTQTPSHQVTQMGQEVILRCVPISNHLYFYWYRQILGQKVEFLVSFYNNEISEKSEIFDDQFSVERPDGSNFTLKIRSTKLEDSAMYFCASTPLSGLGAYGYTFGSGTRLTVV.